One TCR beta chain is described in this entry. The CDR3 sequence is 16 residues long. Germline V gene lookup returns CDR1 SGHTA and CDR2 FQGNSA. Trimming at V came to 1 base and at J to 0 bases, leaving 4 bases not matched to a gene. Method: immunoSEQ multiplex PCR; TCRdb's copy keeps in-frame clones and lacks some. The table records 120,000 to 150,000 clones, roughly 80% of them present only once. The data were obtained in a study of blood T cell repertoires in COVID-19. Material: peripheral blood. This receptor was taken from a woman in her 40s with active or convalescent COVID-19. The chain links TRBV7-2 to TRBJ1-1, with TRBD1 matching over 8 bases. CDR3 DNA: TGTGCCAGCAGCTTAGGCAGGGGGCCCATGAACACTGAAGCTTTCTTT. This gives the protein CASSLGRGPMNTEAFF.